The 29 T cell receptor beta chains in this list originate from one sample, sequenced in a study of response to subunit inactivated influenza vaccine. TCRdb ran MiXCR on the RT-PCR reads and lists one entry per CDR3 protein. The data contain about 700,000 distinct CDR3 sequences, less than 15% of them singletons. Sequencing was performed on PBMCs from blood, taken 14 to 15 days before vaccination. These TCRs come from a man aged 45-60 years who received an inactivated influenza vaccine.

This clonotype appeared a few times. The rearrangement uses TRBV6-5 and TRBJ1-1; D is ambiguous. This CDR3 comprises 15 residues. V was clipped by 2 bases and J by 1 base, with 11 bases between them. Germline V lookup: CDR1 MNHEY, CDR2 SVGAGI. The CDR3 sequence: CASSYSPQRNTEAFF. The CDR3, as DNA: TGTGCCAGCAGTTACAGCCCACAGCGGAACACTGAAGCTTTCTTT.

The chain recombines TRBV2 with TRBJ2-3; D may be TRBD1 (6 bases). This CDR3 comprises 14 residues. V was shortened by 5 bases and J by 2 bases, with 11 bases between the two germline ends. Germline CDR1 and CDR2: SNHLY and FYNNEI. In nucleotides, the CDR3 is TGTGCCAGCAGTAAAGACAGGCCCACAGATACGCAGTATTTT. Translated: CASSKDRPTDTQYF. The variable domain in full, completed from reference TRBV2 and TRBJ2-3, reads EPEVTQTPSHQVTQMGQEVILRCVPISNHLYFYWYRQILGQKVEFLVSFYNNEISEKSEIFDDQFSVERPDGSNFTLKIRSTKLEDSAMYFCASSKDRPTDTQYFGPGTRLTVL.

The rearrangement links TRBV5-1 to TRBJ1-5; no clear D. The V end was cut by 1 base, the J end by 5 bases, with 16 bases between. Per the germline V gene, CDR1 is SGHRS and CDR2 is YFSETQ. CDR3 size: 16 residues. The CDR3 loop reads CASSLIPMAGDQPQHF. The CDR3 DNA reads TGCGCCAGCAGCTTGATTCCCATGGCTGGCGATCAGCCCCAGCATTTT. The entire variable domain, with the rest obtained from reference TRBV5-1 and TRBJ1-5, is as follows: KAGVTQTPRYLIKTRGQQVTLSCSPISGHRSVSWYQQTPGQGLQFLFEYFSETQRNKGNFPGRFSGRQFSNSRSEMNVSTLELGDSALYLCASSLIPMAGDQPQHFGDGTRLSIL.

This rearrangement joins TRBV10-3 to TRBJ1-5, with unresolved D. CDR3 size: 13 residues. Germline V gives CDR1 ENHRY, CDR2 SYGVKD. The V and J ends lost 6 bases and 1 base respectively, with 7 bases between them. The DNA of the CDR3 is TGTGCCATCAGCCGGGAAAGCAATCAGCCCCAGCATTTT. It encodes CAISRESNQPQHF.

The chain is built from TRBV4-3 and TRBJ2-7; possibly TRBD1 for D (5 bases). V lost 1 base to trimming and J lost 3 bases, with 10 bases between them. This CDR3 contains 14 residues. Per the germline V gene, CDR1 is LGHNA and CDR2 is YSLEER. The CDR3 reads CASSQGGAGYEQYF. The CDR3 nucleotides are TGCGCCAGCAGCCAAGGGGGCGCCGGCTACGAGCAGTACTTC.

This clonotype was counted only a few times. This chain connects TRBV4-3 to TRBJ1-6, with unresolved D. Germline V CDR1 and CDR2: LGHNA, YSLEER. The CDR3 is 13 amino acids. V dropped 3 bases and J dropped 10 bases, with 10 bases sitting between them. The CDR3 here is CASSQTSSSPLHF. The CDR3 DNA sequence: TGCGCCAGCAGCCAGACATCTAGCTCACCCCTCCACTTT.

This clonotype turned up a few times. This chain links TRBV4-1 with TRBJ2-3, with TRBD2 matching over 13 bases. Germline trimming cut 1 base from V and 4 bases from J; bases unmatched to any gene: 2. The CDR3 is 16 amino acids. The germline gives CDR1 MGHRA, CDR2 YSYEKL. CDR3 protein: CASSQATSGGADTQYF. The CDR3 DNA sequence: TGCGCCAGCAGCCAAGCTACTAGCGGGGGGGCAGATACGCAGTATTTT.

The rearrangement joins TRBV4-3 to TRBJ2-1; the match to TRBD1 covers 10 bases. Germline loops: CDR1 LGHNA, CDR2 YSLEER. CDR3 length: 14 amino acids. Losses at the gene ends were 2 bases for V and 8 bases for J; bases not matched to a gene: 3. The CDR3 region has the DNA TGCGCCAGCAGCCAAAATGGACAGGGGGATGAGCAGTTCTTC. Translating gives CASSQNGQGDEQFF.

The gene calls are TRBV20-1 and TRBJ2-3; 11 bases line up with TRBD2. The CDR3 totals 14 residues. V lost 4 bases and J lost 2; bases outside the gene matches: 2. Germline V lookup: CDR1 DFQATT, CDR2 SNEGSKA (reference sequence). This CDR3 is CSAIAGGNTDTQYF. CDR3 DNA: TGCAGTGCTATAGCGGGGGGGAACACAGATACGCAGTATTTT.

This clonotype was found many times. The chain joins TRBV2 to TRBJ1-5; TRBD1 agrees at 7 bases. The CDR3 extends over 14 amino acids. Germline trimming cut 6 bases from V and 7 bases from J; bases unmatched to any gene: 9. Looked up from germline, CDR1 is SNHLY and CDR2 is FYNNEI. The DNA for the CDR3 is TGTGCCAGCAGGATGACAGGGATTGGACAGCCCCAGCATTTT. As protein: CASRMTGIGQPQHF.

This clonotype appeared a few times. The chain combines TRBV28 with TRBJ2-7; possible D gene TRBD1, 5 bases. This CDR3 is 14 amino acids long. V was cut by 3 bases and J by 3 bases, with 12 bases left in between. Germline V gene lookup returns CDR1 MDHEN and CDR2 SYDVKM. The CDR3, as DNA: TGTGCCAGCAGTTTGCCTAGGGGAAACTACGAGCAGTACTTC. It specifies CASSLPRGNYEQYF.

This chain connects TRBV20-1 to TRBJ2-7; D ambiguous. Germline V gives CDR1 DFQATT, CDR2 SNEGSKA (reference sequence). V shed 0 bases and J shed 4 bases, with 13 bases lying between them. This CDR3 has 14 amino acids. The CDR3 nucleotides read TGCAGTGCTAGAGATCCAGACCCCCTATACGAGCAGTACTTC. Translated, it gives CSARDPDPLYEQYF.

The rearrangement joins TRBV2 to TRBJ2-6, with 10 nucleotides matching TRBD1. The germline CDR1 and CDR2 sequences are SNHLY and FYNNEI. This CDR3 spans 17 amino acids. V lost 6 bases, J lost 0 bases, and 5 bases stayed unmatched. Here the CDR3 DNA reads TGTGCCAGCAGAGCCGGGACAGGGGTCTCTGGGGCCAACGTCCTGACTTTC. It codes for CASRAGTGVSGANVLTF.

This clonotype has just a few counts. V usage is TRBV24-1 and J usage is TRBJ1-4; D not certain. The germline V gene has CDR1 KGHDR and CDR2 SFDVKD. V was clipped by 8 bases and J by 11 bases, with 8 bases between them. The CDR3 is 10 amino acids. The CDR3 loop reads CATIFGKLFF. DNA for the CDR3: TGTGCCACCATCTTCGGGAAACTGTTTTTT.

This clonotype was found many times. The chain is built from TRBV20-1 and TRBJ1-6; 10 bases are a match to TRBD1. Germline V gene sequence: CDR1 DFQATT, CDR2 SNEGSKA (reference sequence). V lost 6 bases, J lost 13 bases, and 15 bases stayed unmatched. The CDR3 sequence is 15 residues long. CDR3 DNA: TGCAGTGCCGCTCCTTGGGGACAGGGGAAGAATCCCCTCCACTTT. The encoded protein is CSAAPWGQGKNPLHF.

The rearrangement links TRBV29-1 to TRBJ1-1; 9 bases match TRBD1. The V gene end was trimmed by 6 bases and the J gene end by 4 bases; junction bases not matched to a gene: 3. Germline V gives CDR1 SQVTM, CDR2 ANQGSEA. CDR3 length: 12 amino acids. CDR3 nucleotide sequence: TGCAGCGTCCTGACAGGGGGCACTGAAGCTTTCTTT. Translation: CSVLTGGTEAFF.

This clonotype was recorded many times. The chain is built from TRBV20-1 and TRBJ2-7, with unresolved D. The CDR3 is 12 residues long. Germline CDR1 DFQATT, CDR2 SNEGSKA (reference sequence). Trimming took 0 bases from V and 3 from J, leaving 6 bases between them. The CDR3: CSARDLGYEQYF. CDR3 nucleotides: TGCAGTGCTAGAGATCTCGGCTACGAGCAGTACTTC.

About this clonotype itself: One base away lies a much larger clone, so this may be a sequencing read error. The chain carries TRBV2 and TRBJ1-1; D is perhaps TRBD1 (6 bases). Trimming took 3 bases from V and 2 from J, leaving 22 bases between them. Per germline, CDR1 SNHLY and CDR2 FYNNEI. The CDR3 length is 18 residues. The CDR3 protein is CASSDITLAGTSNTEAFF. The CDR3 DNA reads TGTGCCAGCAGTGACATAACTCTGGCCGGGACATCCAACACTGAAGCTTTCTTT. Combining the CDR3 with reference TRBV2 and TRBJ1-1 gives the whole variable domain EPEVTQTPSHQVTQMGQEVILRCVPISNHLYFYWYRQILGQKVEFLVSFYNNEISEKSEIFDDQFSVERPDGSNFTLKIRSTKLEDSAMYFCASSDITLAGTSNTEAFFGQGTRLTVV.

This chain joins TRBV4-3 and TRBJ2-3; D is ambiguous. The V gene lost 2 bases and the J gene lost 4 bases, with 16 bases spanning the gap. Germline V gene sequence: CDR1 LGHNA, CDR2 YSLEER. The CDR3 is 16 amino acids. CDR3 loop: CASSQLTSETADTQYF. In DNA, the CDR3 is TGCGCCAGCAGCCAACTGACTTCCGAGACCGCAGATACGCAGTATTTT.

At least ten counts were recorded for this clonotype. Its ends do not fully match the called genes, so a read error is possible. The chain uses TRBV12-3 or TRBV12-4 and TRBJ1-1; D gene uncertain. CDR3 size: 14 residues. The CDR3 loop is CASSLGHQNTEAFF. DNA of the CDR3: TGCGCCAGCAGCTTGGGCCACCAGAACACTGAAGCTTTCTTT.

This clonotype appeared a few times. V and J are TRBV4-3 and TRBJ1-1; D may be TRBD1 (5 bases). The CDR3 runs 14 residues. Deletions cut 0 bases from V and 11 bases from J, with 16 bases between. CDR1 is LGHNA and CDR2 is YSLEER in the germline V gene. The CDR3 spells CASSQDFDSGLAFF. DNA for the CDR3: TGCGCCAGCAGCCAAGATTTCGACAGCGGATTGGCTTTCTTT.

J is TRBJ2-1 and V is TRBV18; D is unresolved. V shed 3 bases and J shed 5 bases, with 8 bases lying between them. The CDR3 has 13 residues. The germline V gene has CDR1 KGHSH and CDR2 LQKENI. The chain's CDR3 is CASSPPSHNEQFF. The CDR3 region has the DNA TGTGCCAGCTCACCGCCTAGTCACAATGAGCAGTTCTTC.

This clonotype was detected only a few times. This sequence joins TRBV24-1 and TRBJ2-5; possibly TRBD2 for D (5 bases). Germline CDR1 KGHDR, CDR2 SFDVKD. There are 15 residues in the CDR3. Trimming left V 3 bases short and J 7 bases short, with 17 bases between. CDR3: CATSDAGATKGTQYF. Written as DNA, the CDR3 is TGTGCCACCAGTGATGCAGGTGCGACTAAGGGGACCCAGTACTTC.

The chain uses TRBV10-3 and TRBJ2-1, with TRBD2 matching over 7 bases. This CDR3 contains 16 residues. Losses at the gene ends were 0 bases for V and 4 bases for J; bases not matched to a gene: 6. The germline gives CDR1 ENHRY, CDR2 SYGVKD. DNA for the CDR3: TGTGCCATCAGTGAGTCCGCGGGCGGGGGATACAATGAGCAGTTCTTC. It encodes CAISESAGGGYNEQFF.

This clonotype was seen repeatedly, ten times or more. The chain uses TRBV11-2 and TRBJ2-5, with unresolved D. V lost 1 base and J 1 base, leaving 7 bases between the germline ends. The CDR3 has 14 amino acids. Germline assignment: CDR1 SGHAT and CDR2 FQNNGV. In nucleotides, the CDR3 is TGTGCCAGCAGCTTAGCCGGCATCCAAGAGACCCAGTACTTC. This codes for CASSLAGIQETQYF.

The V gene is TRBV5-1, the J gene TRBJ2-6, with a possible D match to TRBD1 (5 bases). Trimming removed 0 bases from V and 4 bases from J, with 11 bases in between. CDR1 and CDR2 (germline): SGHRS, YFSETQ. There are 16 residues in the CDR3. Here the CDR3 reads CASSLAGAPGANVLTF. CDR3 sequence (DNA): TGCGCCAGCAGCTTGGCTGGGGCGCCAGGGGCCAACGTCCTGACTTTC.

V and J are TRBV20-1 and TRBJ2-1; the D is unclear. V gave up 0 bases and J gave up 6 bases, with 18 bases separating them. Germline CDR1 is DFQATT and CDR2 is SNEGSKA (reference sequence). CDR3 length: 16 amino acids. The CDR3 loop is CSARDQSASSVNEQFF. CDR3 DNA: TGCAGTGCTAGAGACCAGTCGGCAAGCTCCGTCAATGAGCAGTTCTTC.

V and J are TRBV28 and TRBJ2-7, with D possibly matching TRBD1 (5 bases). Germline V CDR1 and CDR2: MDHEN, SYDVKM. The CDR3 is made up of 15 amino acids. Trimming took 5 bases from V and 3 from J, leaving 17 bases between them. Here the CDR3 DNA reads TGTGCCAGCAGTGGGGCCCCGGATCCCCACTACGAGCAGTACTTC. This gives the protein CASSGAPDPHYEQYF. The full variable domain, completed using reference TRBV28 and TRBJ2-7, is DVKVTQSSRYLVKRTGEKVFLECVQDMDHENMFWYRQDPGLGLRLIYFSYDVKMKEKGDIPEGYSVSREKKERFSLILESASTNQTSMYLCASSGAPDPHYEQYFGPGTRLTVT.

There are a few counts of this clonotype. The V call is TRBV6-1, the J call TRBJ2-7, with unresolved D. CDR1 MNHNS and CDR2 SASEGT come from the germline V gene. CDR3 length: 13 residues. V was cut by 8 bases and J by 2 bases, with 13 bases left in between. CDR3 nucleotides: TGTGCCAGCCCCCCGAGTATCACCTACGAGCAGTACTTC. Protein: CASPPSITYEQYF.